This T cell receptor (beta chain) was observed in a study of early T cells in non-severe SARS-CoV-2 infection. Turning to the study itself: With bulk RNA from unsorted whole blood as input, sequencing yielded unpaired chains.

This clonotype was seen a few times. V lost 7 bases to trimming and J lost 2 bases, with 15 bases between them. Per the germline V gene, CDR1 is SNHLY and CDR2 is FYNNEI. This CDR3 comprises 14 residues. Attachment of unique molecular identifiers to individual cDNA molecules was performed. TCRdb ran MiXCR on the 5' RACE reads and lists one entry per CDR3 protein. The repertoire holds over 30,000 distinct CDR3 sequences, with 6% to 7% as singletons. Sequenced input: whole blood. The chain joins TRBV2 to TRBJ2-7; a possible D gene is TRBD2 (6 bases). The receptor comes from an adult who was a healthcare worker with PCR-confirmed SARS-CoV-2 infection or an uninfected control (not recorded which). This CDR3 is CASTRDSSAYEQYF. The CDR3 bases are TGTGCCAGCACCCGGGACTCCTCAGCCTACGAGCAGTACTTC.